What follows describes a single T cell receptor beta chain. V lost 4 bases, J lost 2 bases, and 14 bases stayed unmatched. CDR1 and CDR2 from the germline V gene are MNHEY and SVGEGT. This CDR3 spans 18 amino acids. In the source study's methods: Amplification of reference gene primers was used by the study to estimate nucleated cell counts. The table came from immunoSEQ multiplex PCR; TCRdb's copy has only in-frame clones and leaves some out. D and trimming come from the DNA, and the V and J calls and clone size come from that table. The data contain 110,000 or so clones, 85% to 90% of them seen just once; the ten biggest clones take up roughly 19%. The entry originates in a study of blood T cell repertoires in COVID-19. Study context: The United States, Italy and Spain supplied acute and convalescent COVID-19 samples. From T cells, B-cell-depleted T cells, or PBMCs came the material, which was cDNA or gDNA.

The clonotype was recovered from a human donor with acute or convalescent COVID-19. The donor label of this sample is uncertain. What was sequenced was peripheral blood. The rearrangement links TRBV6-2 or TRBV6-3 to TRBJ2-3; TRBD2 agrees at 8 bases. The DNA of the CDR3 is TGTGCCAGCAGTTTCCCCCTAAACAGAGCGGGGGACACAGATACGCAGTATTTT. Its translation is CASSFPLNRAGDTDTQYF.